A selection of T cell receptor beta chains follows, all from one sample in a study of T cell responses to AZD1222 COVID-19 vaccine. Produced via immunoSEQ multiplex PCR; TCRdb's table is partial and in-frame only. The table shows roughly 140,000 clones, with about 93% occurring only once. The source was peripheral blood, collected on day 0 of MenACWY control vaccination. The receptors come from an adult in good health. CDR3s leave out the opening cysteine and the closing phenylalanine or tryptophan. The D gene is left open where the match is weak. Not every row has a clone size; where given, it reads once, few, many or a size class.

CDR3aa	v_gene	abundance	d_gene
ASSFGSTPTEAF	TRBV5-6	.	.
ASSLARAVGGELF	TRBV5-1	once	.
ASSIGLGPNTEAF	TRBV19	.	.
ASRGGVISGYT	TRBV6-5	.	TRBD1
ASSLDSRSPLH	TRBV11-2	few	.
ASTRTGTYGYT	TRBV12-3/TRBV12-4	.	TRBD1
ASSQDGRGRDTQY	TRBV3-1/TRBV3-2	.	TRBD1
ASSPQMGGELF	TRBV18	.	.
ASSQIGLAGDEQY	TRBV4-1	.	TRBD2
AITPGLQETQY	TRBV10-3	.	.
ASSLAGYRAHEQF	TRBV5-5	once	.
ASSYGPGTDEQY	TRBV6-5	.	TRBD1
ASSFDGNQPQH	TRBV5-1	.	.
ASSLAGGNGNTIY	TRBV5-1	.	.
ASSDGTANQPQH	TRBV5-1	.	.
ASSIRPSGSRNEQF	TRBV19	.	TRBD2
SASRAGRQPQH	TRBV20-1	.	.
ASSIAGGNYEQY	TRBV19	.	TRBD2
ASGDRAAGELF	TRBV7-3	.	TRBD1
ASSQDPGWVVF	TRBV3-1/TRBV3-2	.	.
ASLTGPGYEQY	TRBV10-2	.	.
ASSYRAGSTKNIQY	TRBV6-6	.	.
ASRMDGDNSPLH	TRBV6-5	few	.
ASSPGSGTHEAF	TRBV18	.	.
ASSLYLGETQY	TRBV5-4	once	.
ASSGPTGANTEAF	TRBV5-4	.	TRBD1